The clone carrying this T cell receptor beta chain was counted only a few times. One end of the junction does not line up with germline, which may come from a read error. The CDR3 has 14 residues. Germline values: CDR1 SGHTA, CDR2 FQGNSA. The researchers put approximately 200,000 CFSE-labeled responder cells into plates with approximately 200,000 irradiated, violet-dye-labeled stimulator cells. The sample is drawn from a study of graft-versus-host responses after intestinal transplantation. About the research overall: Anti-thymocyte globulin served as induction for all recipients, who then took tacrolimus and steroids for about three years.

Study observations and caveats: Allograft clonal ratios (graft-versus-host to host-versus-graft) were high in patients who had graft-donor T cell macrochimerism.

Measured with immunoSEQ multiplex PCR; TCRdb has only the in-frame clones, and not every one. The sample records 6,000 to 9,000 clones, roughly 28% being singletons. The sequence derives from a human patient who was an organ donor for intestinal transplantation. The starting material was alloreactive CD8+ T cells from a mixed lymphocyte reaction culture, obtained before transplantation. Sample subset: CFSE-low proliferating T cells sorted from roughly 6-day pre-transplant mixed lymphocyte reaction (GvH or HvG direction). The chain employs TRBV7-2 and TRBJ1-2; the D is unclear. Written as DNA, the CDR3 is TGCGCCAGCAGCCAAGATCGCTACAACTATGGCTACACCTTC. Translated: CASSQDRYNYGYTF.